These 20 T cell receptor beta chains were sequenced from one sample in a study of CD8+ T cells in alopecia areata. RNA extraction was followed by reverse transcription into cDNA, which acted as the sequencing template. Clones were read by immunoSEQ multiplex PCR, and TCRdb kept only the in-frame ones, dropping some. The data contain around 30,000 clones, 70% to 80% of them singletons. Sequencing was done on a sample of NKG2D-low CD8+ T cells sorted from blood. These receptors all come from a human donor with alopecia areata.

The rearrangement uses TRBV2 and TRBJ2-5, with 9 bases fitting TRBD2. CDR3 length: 15 amino acids. V trimming: 3 bases; J trimming: 0 bases; junction bases outside the gene matches: 2. The germline V gene has CDR1 SNHLY and CDR2 FYNNEI. CDR3 sequence (DNA): TGTGCCAGCAGTGATACTAGCGGGTACCAAGAGACCCAGTACTTC. It is translated as CASSDTSGYQETQYF.

CDR3 DNA: TGTGCCAGCAGCTCGGACAGACACTCCTACAATGAGCAGTTCTTC. This sequence encodes CASSSDRHSYNEQFF. The chain has TRBV7-9 and TRBJ2-1, with D possibly being TRBD1 (6 bases). The V gene lost 4 bases and the J gene lost 0 bases, with 10 bases spanning the gap. Germline lookup yields CDR1 SEHNR and CDR2 FQNEAQ (reference sequence). CDR3 length equals 15 residues. Full variable domain (rest looked up from reference TRBV7-9 and TRBJ2-1): DTGVSQNPRHKITKRGQNVTFRCDPISEHNRLYWYRQTLGQGPEFLTYFQNEAQLEKSRLLSDRFSAERPKGSFSTLEIQRTEQGDSAMYLCASSSDRHSYNEQFFGPGTRLTVL.

Note on this clone: Mismatch with germline at one junction end may stem from a read error. The chain has TRBV30 and TRBJ2-7; TRBD1 aligns across 7 bases. The CDR3 is 12 amino acids. Germline V CDR1 and CDR2: GTSNPN, SVGIG (reference sequence). Written as DNA, the CDR3 is TGTGCCTGGAGCTCCACTTCTCCGGGACAGAGCTTC. Its translation: CAWSSTSPGQSF.

The chain joins TRBV30 to TRBJ1-1; 10 nucleotides agree with TRBD1. CDR1 GTSNPN and CDR2 SVGIG come from the germline V gene (reference sequence). The CDR3 spans 13 residues. V shed 7 bases, J shed 3 bases, and the junction held 5 bases outside the gene matches. CDR3 loop: CASSGQGDTEAFF. In DNA, the CDR3 is TGTGCCTCCTCCGGACAGGGGGACACTGAAGCTTTCTTT.

There are a few counts of this clone. CDR3: CASSDGTGGASGANVLTF. CDR3 DNA sequence: TGTGCCAGCAGTGACGGGACAGGGGGCGCGTCTGGGGCCAACGTCCTGACTTTC. The chain couples TRBV6-4 to TRBJ2-6; 12 bases agree with TRBD1. After removal of 2 bases from V and 1 base from J, the junction contained 3 bases not matched to a gene. Germline values: CDR1 MRHNA, CDR2 SNTAGT. This CDR3 spans 18 amino acids.

This CDR3 is CSVTNTGTYEQYF. The CDR3 coding sequence is TGCAGCGTCACTAACACGGGCACCTACGAGCAGTACTTC. This chain uses TRBV29-1 with TRBJ2-7, with D hard to call. Germline CDR1 SQVTM, CDR2 ANQGSEA. The CDR3 extends over 13 amino acids. V shed 6 bases and J shed 2 bases, with 14 bases lying between them.

Judged by abundance, this clone is medium-sized. Other nucleotide sequences in the sample specify the same CDR3. CDR3 coding DNA: TGTGCCAGCTCACCACAGAACACTGAAGCTTTCTTT. The encoded protein is CASSPQNTEAFF. The gene calls are TRBV18 and TRBJ1-1; D remains unclear. Trimming took 1 base from V and 1 from J, leaving 1 base between them. There are 12 residues in the CDR3. Germline V gives CDR1 KGHSH, CDR2 LQKENI.

The sample holds a few counts of this clone. This chain joins TRBV7-9 and TRBJ1-4; a possible D gene is TRBD1 (6 bases). The CDR3 is made up of 14 amino acids. Trimming took off 4 bases at V and 5 bases at J, with 11 bases between the two ends. The germline V gene encodes CDR1 SEHNR and CDR2 FQNEAQ (reference sequence). The CDR3: CASSSTGTNEKLFF. The CDR3 DNA sequence: TGTGCCAGCAGCTCAACTGGGACAAATGAAAAACTGTTTTTT.

The V gene is TRBV4-1, the J gene TRBJ1-2; TRBD1 is a possible D gene (5 bases). Between the trimmed V and J ends, which lost 2 bases and 5 bases, there was a span of 21 bases. The CDR3 is 17 amino acids. Per germline, CDR1 MGHRA and CDR2 YSYEKL. CDR3 amino acids: CASSQWSNGQGEYGYTF. CDR3 bases: TGCGCCAGCAGCCAATGGTCCAACGGGCAGGGCGAATATGGCTACACCTTC.

V gene TRBV5-1 combines with J gene TRBJ2-7; tentatively, D is TRBD2 (5 bases). Germline V CDR1 and CDR2: SGHRS, YFSETQ. CDR3 length: 14 residues. V lost 0 bases and J lost 3, with 10 bases in between. For the CDR3, the DNA is TGCGCCAGCAGCTTGGATGTAGGAGGCTACGAGCAGTACTTC. This codes for CASSLDVGGYEQYF.

The rearrangement links TRBV6-4 to TRBJ2-3; TRBD1 is a possible D gene (5 bases). Germline V CDR1 and CDR2: MRHNA, SNTAGT. There are 13 residues in the CDR3. Between the trimmed V and J ends, which lost 5 bases and 0 bases, there was a span of 6 bases. The CDR3: CASSPGSTDTQYF. CDR3 nucleotides: TGTGCCAGCAGTCCAGGGAGCACAGATACGCAGTATTTT.

The CDR3, as DNA: TGCAGCGTAGTAACGAACAGGCGCACCGGGGAGCTGTTTTTT. This encodes CSVVTNRRTGELFF. This rearrangement joins TRBV29-1 to TRBJ2-2, with D tentatively TRBD1 (5 bases). CDR3 length: 14 residues. Trimming removed 6 bases from V and 4 bases from J, with 15 bases in between. Germline V gene lookup returns CDR1 SQVTM and CDR2 ANQGSEA.

This clone was found once. The CDR3: CASEEGSSYNEQFF. The CDR3 bases are TGTGCCAGCGAAGAGGGGTCGAGCTACAATGAGCAGTTCTTC. The J gene is TRBJ2-1, the V gene TRBV6-1, with D tentatively TRBD1 or TRBD2 (5 bases each). Germline loops: CDR1 MNHNS, CDR2 SASEGT. This CDR3 has 14 residues. The V end lost 8 bases, the J end lost 3 bases, and 14 bases lay between the germline ends.

This chain uses TRBV4-1 with TRBJ2-2; 12 bases are shared with TRBD2. This CDR3 has 17 amino acids. V shed 4 bases and J 6 bases; nucleotides not matched to a gene: 9. Germline loops: CDR1 MGHRA, CDR2 YSYEKL. The CDR3 loop reads CASSPLPSGGGSGELFF. The CDR3 bases are TGCGCCAGCAGCCCCCTACCTAGCGGGGGGGGTTCCGGGGAGCTGTTTTTT.

The chain couples TRBV9 to TRBJ1-5, with D possibly matching TRBD1 (5 bases). The ends were cut back, 0 bases at V and 5 bases at J, with 12 bases in the middle. The CDR3 length is 15 residues. Looked up from germline, CDR1 is SGDLS and CDR2 is YYNGEE. The CDR3 DNA reads TGTGCCAGCAGCGTAGACGGGGACCGAGATCAGCCCCAGCATTTT. Amino acids: CASSVDGDRDQPQHF.

The CDR3 loop reads CASSQERQDPYNEQFF. Written as DNA, the CDR3 is TGCGCCAGCAGCCAAGAGAGGCAGGACCCGTACAATGAGCAGTTCTTC. The V call is TRBV4-1, the J call TRBJ2-1; D not certain. The V and J ends lost 0 bases and 4 bases respectively, with 13 bases between them. CDR1 and CDR2 from the germline V gene are MGHRA and YSYEKL. This CDR3 comprises 16 residues.

J is TRBJ2-1 and V is TRBV29-1; 12 bases align to TRBD2. CDR1 and CDR2 from the germline V gene are SQVTM and ANQGSEA. V dropped 5 bases and J dropped 7; count of bases not matched to a gene: 3. This CDR3 spans 13 amino acids. The CDR3 nucleotides are TGCAGCGTTACGGGGACTAGCGGGAATGAGCAGTTCTTC. It yields the protein CSVTGTSGNEQFF.

The V and J genes are TRBV2 and TRBJ2-3; TRBD2 agrees at 8 bases. V shed 1 base and J 4 bases; nucleotides not matched to a gene: 13. This CDR3 region has 18 residues. Germline V CDR1 and CDR2: SNHLY, FYNNEI. The CDR3 here is CASSEVPPGGGRPDTQYF. The CDR3 DNA is TGTGCCAGCAGTGAAGTGCCCCCGGGGGGGGGTCGCCCAGATACGCAGTATTTT.

This clone was detected only once. The V gene is TRBV2, the J gene TRBJ2-7; 7 bases are shared with TRBD2. Germline V CDR1 and CDR2: SNHLY, FYNNEI. The CDR3 spans 15 residues. The V gene end was trimmed by 3 bases and the J gene end by 3 bases; junction bases not matched to a gene: 8. The DNA for the CDR3 is TGTGCCAGCAGTGATTACCAGCGGGGTGGCTACGAGCAGTACTTC. Encoded protein: CASSDYQRGGYEQYF.

This rearrangement joins TRBV27 to TRBJ2-1, with a weak D call TRBD1 (6 bases). Per the germline V gene, CDR1 is MNHEY and CDR2 is SMNVEV (reference sequence). There are 15 residues in the CDR3. Deletions cut 5 bases from V and 5 bases from J, with 16 bases between. The chain's CDR3 is CASSTAGVPDNEQFF. CDR3 sequence (DNA): TGTGCCAGCAGTACCGCAGGGGTTCCCGACAATGAGCAGTTCTTC.